Shown below are 31 T cell receptor beta chains from a single sample sequenced in a study of blood T cell repertoires in COVID-19. Produced via immunoSEQ multiplex PCR; TCRdb's table is partial and in-frame only. The repertoire consists of approximately 300,000 clones, with around nine tenths occurring once and the leading ten covering 6.5% to 8%. Material for sequencing was peripheral blood. The receptor set was obtained from a woman in her thirties with COVID-19, enrolled during active disease.

This clone was detected only once. The J gene is TRBJ1-1, the V gene TRBV5-1; TRBD1 matches at 8 bases. V was clipped by 4 bases and J by 1 base; unmatched bases: 0. The length of the CDR3 is 13 residues. Germline V gene sequence: CDR1 SGHRS, CDR2 YFSETQ. The CDR3 protein is CASSTGGNTEAFF. In DNA form, the CDR3 reads TGCGCCAGCAGCACAGGGGGGAACACTGAAGCTTTCTTT.

The J gene is TRBJ2-1, the V gene TRBV7-2; 7 bases fit TRBD1. Germline V gene sequence: CDR1 SGHTA, CDR2 FQGNSA. This CDR3 is 14 amino acids long. The trim removed 5 bases at V and 4 bases at J, leaving 5 bases unmatched. The CDR3 loop reads CASSPGQVYNEQFF. For the CDR3, the DNA is TGTGCCAGCAGCCCCGGACAGGTTTACAATGAGCAGTTCTTC.

The CDR3 region is CASSRQGPYEQYF. The CDR3 bases are TGTGCCAGCAGCCGTCAGGGCCCCTACGAGCAGTACTTC. The rearrangement joins TRBV5-4 to TRBJ2-7, with D maybe TRBD1 (5 bases). V lost 4 bases and J lost 2, with 10 bases in between. The germline V gene encodes CDR1 SGHNT and CDR2 YYREEE (reference sequence). This CDR3 spans 13 amino acids.

J is TRBJ1-1 and V is TRBV4-1, with unresolved D. CDR1 and CDR2 (germline): MGHRA, YSYEKL. This CDR3 region has 13 residues. V was pared by 4 bases and J by 4 bases, with 10 bases between. The CDR3 here is CASSPPRATEAFF. In DNA form, the CDR3 reads TGCGCCAGCAGCCCCCCGCGGGCCACTGAAGCTTTCTTT.

V gene TRBV19 combines with J gene TRBJ1-1, with unresolved D. Germline V gives CDR1 LNHDA, CDR2 SQIVND (reference sequence). CDR3 length equals 13 residues. The V end lost 5 bases, the J end lost 2 bases, and 9 bases lay between the germline ends. CDR3 DNA sequence: TGTGCCAGTAGTTCGGTTTCAAACACTGAAGCTTTCTTT. This sequence encodes CASSSVSNTEAFF.

The chain combines TRBV4-1 with TRBJ1-5; 7 positions agree with TRBD1. From germline, CDR1 is MGHRA and CDR2 YSYEKL. CDR3 length: 17 residues. V lost 1 base, J lost 0 bases, and 6 bases stayed unmatched. The CDR3, as DNA: TGCGCCAGCAGCCAAGCCGGGACAGTTGATAGCAATCAGCCCCAGCATTTT. Translation: CASSQAGTVDSNQPQHF.

The V and J genes are TRBV19 and TRBJ1-2, with D tentatively TRBD1 (6 bases). V was shortened by 1 base and J by 10 bases, with 10 bases between the two germline ends. CDR1 and CDR2 from the germline V gene are LNHDA and SQIVND (reference sequence). The CDR3 has 12 residues. The CDR3 DNA follows: TGTGCCAGTAGTATAGGAAGGGGGACCTACACCTTC. Translating it yields CASSIGRGTYTF.

This chain links TRBV25-1 with TRBJ2-7; D is possibly TRBD1 (6 bases). This CDR3 is 13 amino acids long. The V gene's germline CDR1 is MGHDK and CDR2 SYGVNS. The V end was cut by 4 bases, the J end by 3 bases, with 10 bases between. The CDR3 here is CASSGTDNYEQYF. DNA for the CDR3: TGTGCCAGCAGTGGGACAGATAACTACGAGCAGTACTTC.

The genes are TRBV28 and TRBJ2-3; weak D call: TRBD1 (5 bases). Per the germline V gene, CDR1 is MDHEN and CDR2 is SYDVKM. The CDR3 covers 15 residues. Trimming removed 3 bases at V and 1 base at J, with 11 bases between. CDR3 sequence: CASSFRQGGTDTQYF. For the CDR3, the DNA is TGTGCCAGCAGTTTCCGGCAGGGCGGCACAGATACGCAGTATTTT.

V is TRBV10-2 and J is TRBJ2-7; 7 bases are a match to TRBD2. Trimming took 8 bases from V and 3 from J; bases not matched to a gene: 10. The CDR3 contains 14 residues. Germline loops: CDR1 WSHSY, CDR2 SAAADI. This chain's CDR3 is CASQTSASLYEQYF. The CDR3 nucleotides are TGCGCCAGCCAAACTAGCGCGAGTCTCTACGAGCAGTACTTC.

The chain carries TRBV14 and TRBJ1-3; D uncertain. This CDR3 spans 15 amino acids. V gave up 4 bases and J gave up 3 bases, with 13 bases separating them. CDR1 and CDR2 from the germline V gene are SGHDN and FVKESK. CDR3 loop: CASSRPGLRGNTIYF. In DNA, the CDR3 is TGTGCCAGCAGCCGCCCAGGTCTCCGTGGAAACACCATATATTTT.

This chain connects TRBV7-2 to TRBJ2-1; TRBD2 matches at 9 bases. This CDR3 region has 17 residues. The germline V gene has CDR1 SGHTA and CDR2 FQGNSA. V was pared by 4 bases and J by 6 bases, with 13 bases of the junction left unmatched. The CDR3 loop is CASSSLSFAAGGNEQFF. CDR3 nucleotides: TGTGCCAGCAGCTCACTCTCTTTCGCAGCGGGAGGCAATGAGCAGTTCTTC.

This chain uses TRBV3-1 (or the pseudogene TRBV3-2) with TRBJ1-1; no reliable D call. CDR3 length: 17 residues. V dropped 0 bases and J dropped 0 bases, with 14 bases sitting between them. From germline, CDR1 is LGHDT and CDR2 YNNKEL (reference sequence). CDR3 bases: TGTGCCAGCAGCCAAGATGGTGGACGGACTATGAACACTGAAGCTTTCTTT. It translates to CASSQDGGRTMNTEAFF.

The chain joins TRBV15 to TRBJ2-7; TRBD1 agrees at 7 bases. CDR3 length equals 15 residues. CDR1 is LNHNV, CDR2 YYDKDF, per germline (reference sequence). The trim removed 4 bases at V and 4 bases at J, leaving 10 bases unmatched. CDR3 in amino acids: CATSTWRRGTYEQYF. The DNA for the CDR3 is TGTGCCACCAGCACCTGGCGCAGGGGGACGTACGAGCAGTACTTC.

V and J are TRBV5-1 and TRBJ2-1; no reliable D call. There are 14 residues in the CDR3. Germline-derived CDR1 and CDR2 are SGHRS and YFSETQ. V was trimmed by 2 bases and J by 4 bases, leaving 10 bases between them. The DNA for the CDR3 is TGCGCCAGCAGCTTATCATCAGGTTACAATGAGCAGTTCTTC. It specifies CASSLSSGYNEQFF. Supplemented by reference TRBV5-1 and TRBJ2-1, the full variable domain reads KAGVTQTPRYLIKTRGQQVTLSCSPISGHRSVSWYQQTPGQGLQFLFEYFSETQRNKGNFPGRFSGRQFSNSRSEMNVSTLELGDSALYLCASSLSSGYNEQFFGPGTRLTVL.

Points on this clone: The same CDR3 is also encoded by other DNA sequences in this sample. This chain links TRBV19 with TRBJ1-5; 9 bases map to TRBD1. This CDR3 has 13 residues. The germline V gene has CDR1 LNHDA and CDR2 SQIVND (reference sequence). The V gene end was trimmed by 4 bases and the J gene end by 7 bases; junction bases not matched to a gene: 2. CDR3 bases: TGTGCCAGTAGTACGGACAGGGGACAGCCCCAGCATTTT. Its translation: CASSTDRGQPQHF.

The chain is built from TRBV10-3 and TRBJ1-6, with D possibly matching TRBD1 (6 bases). Per the germline V gene, CDR1 is ENHRY and CDR2 is SYGVKD. The CDR3 spans 14 residues. V was pared by 4 bases and J by 8 bases, with 12 bases between. The CDR3 DNA sequence: TGTGCCATCAGTGTCGACAGGACGGATTCACCCCTCCACTTT. Translated, it gives CAISVDRTDSPLHF.

The chain recombines TRBV4-3 with TRBJ1-2; D might be TRBD1 (5 bases). This CDR3 has 13 amino acids. Deletions cut 0 bases from V and 5 bases from J, with 7 bases between. CDR1 is LGHNA and CDR2 is YSLEER in the germline V gene. In nucleotides, the CDR3 is TGCGCCAGCAGCCAAGACAGGGCTTATGGCTACACCTTC. This sequence encodes CASSQDRAYGYTF.

V and J are TRBV30 and TRBJ2-6, with 8 bases aligning to TRBD1. V lost 1 base, J lost 3 bases, and 8 bases stayed unmatched. CDR3 length: 17 amino acids. The germline V gene has CDR1 GTSNPN and CDR2 SVGIG (reference sequence). The CDR3: CAWSAWTGIFGANVLTF. Written as DNA, the CDR3 is TGTGCCTGGAGTGCCTGGACAGGGATCTTTGGGGCCAACGTCCTGACTTTC.

The CDR3 bases are TGCAGCGTTGAGAGTAGCGAGACCTACGAGCAGTACTTC. This codes for CSVESSETYEQYF. The rearrangement links TRBV29-1 to TRBJ2-7; D is possibly TRBD2 (5 bases). Germline V CDR1 and CDR2: SQVTM, ANQGSEA. The CDR3 has 13 amino acids. V was cut by 3 bases and J by 2 bases, with 11 bases left in between.

The rearrangement links TRBV19 to TRBJ2-1; 8 positions agree with TRBD2. Germline V lookup: CDR1 LNHDA, CDR2 SQIVND (reference sequence). The CDR3 is 14 amino acids. Losses at the gene ends were 6 bases for V and 2 bases for J; bases not matched to a gene: 3. The CDR3 coding sequence is TGTGCCAGTAGCCCGGGACTAGCCTACAATGAGCAGTTCTTC. Encoded protein: CASSPGLAYNEQFF.

The CDR3, as DNA: TGTGCCAGCCGACTAGCGGGAGGGGATGAGCAGTTCTTC. Translated, it gives CASRLAGGDEQFF. The V and J genes are TRBV19 and TRBJ2-1, with 14 bases identical to TRBD2. CDR1 and CDR2 from the germline V gene are LNHDA and SQIVND (reference sequence). Trimming removed 9 bases from V and 8 bases from J; junction bases left unmatched: 3. The CDR3 is made up of 13 amino acids.

The genes are TRBV20-1 and TRBJ2-7, with a possible D match to TRBD2 (6 bases). From germline, CDR1 is DFQATT and CDR2 SNEGSKA (reference sequence). The CDR3 spans 12 residues. Trimming removed 3 bases at V and 3 bases at J, with 9 bases between. CDR3 DNA sequence: TGCAGTGCTAGTCCCGGGGGCTACGAGCAGTACTTC. This sequence encodes CSASPGGYEQYF.

This chain connects TRBV19 to TRBJ1-1, with TRBD1 identical over 7 bases. Per the germline V gene, CDR1 is LNHDA and CDR2 is SQIVND (reference sequence). This CDR3 is built from 15 residues. V lost 8 bases, J lost 7 bases, and 16 bases stayed unmatched. This CDR3 reads CASGGQRGGDGEAFF. Written as DNA, the CDR3 is TGTGCCAGTGGGGGACAGAGGGGCGGAGATGGTGAAGCTTTCTTT. The variable domain in full, with the rest retrieved from reference TRBV19 and TRBJ1-1, is DGGITQSPKYLFRKEGQNVTLSCEQNLNHDAMYWYRQDPGQGLRLIYYSQIVNDFQKGDIAEGYSVSREKKESFPLTVTSAQKNPTAFYLCASGGQRGGDGEAFFGQGTRLTVV.

The chain couples TRBV6-5 to TRBJ1-3; D may be TRBD1 (6 bases). The CDR3 length is 16 residues. Trimming took off 0 bases at V and 4 bases at J, with 13 bases between the two ends. Germline values: CDR1 MNHEY, CDR2 SVGAGI. The CDR3 here is CASSYSNQGIGNTIYF. CDR3 bases: TGTGCCAGCAGTTACTCGAATCAGGGGATAGGAAACACCATATATTTT.

V is TRBV5-1 and J is TRBJ1-1, with D tentatively TRBD1 (6 bases). V lost 4 bases, J lost 1 base, and 14 bases lay in between. Germline V gene sequence: CDR1 SGHRS, CDR2 YFSETQ. The CDR3 runs 15 residues. CDR3 sequence (DNA): TGCGCCAGCAGCCGGGGGGGCGAGGGGAACACTGAAGCTTTCTTT. The encoded protein is CASSRGGEGNTEAFF.

The chain uses TRBV6-5 and TRBJ2-3; unclear D gene. The V end lost 0 bases, the J end lost 6 bases, and 16 bases lay between the germline ends. CDR1 and CDR2 from the germline V gene are MNHEY and SVGAGI. The CDR3 spans 16 residues. The CDR3 region is CASSYSPPSETDTQYF. The CDR3 bases are TGTGCCAGCAGTTACTCGCCCCCGTCGGAGACCGATACGCAGTATTTT.

The V gene is TRBV6-4, the J gene TRBJ2-1; 9 bases line up with TRBD2. The CDR3 length is 16 residues. Germline loops: CDR1 MRHNA, CDR2 SNTAGT. V trimming: 4 bases; J trimming: 3 bases; junction bases outside the gene matches: 7. CDR3 amino acids: CASSVASGTYYNEQFF. DNA of the CDR3: TGTGCCAGCAGTGTTGCTAGCGGGACTTACTACAATGAGCAGTTCTTC.

This rearrangement joins TRBV7-6 to TRBJ1-3; 9 nucleotides align to TRBD1. From germline, CDR1 is SGHVS and CDR2 FNYEAQ. The CDR3 is 17 residues long. With 5 bases clipped from V and 0 bases from J, the junction kept 8 bases outside the gene matches. The CDR3 DNA reads TGTGCCAGCAGCCCGCGACAGGGGGTCCCCTCTGGAAACACCATATATTTT. This translates into CASSPRQGVPSGNTIYF.

This rearrangement joins TRBV11-2 to TRBJ2-7, with D perhaps TRBD1 (6 bases). The ends were cut back, 5 bases at V and 3 bases at J, with 14 bases in the middle. There are 14 residues in the CDR3. Germline-derived CDR1 and CDR2 are SGHAT and FQNNGV. CDR3 sequence (DNA): TGTGCCAGCAGCCGCTTCACAGGGAACTACGAGCAGTACTTC. Encoded protein: CASSRFTGNYEQYF.

The gene calls are TRBV3-1 (or the pseudogene TRBV3-2) and TRBJ1-6; D gene unclear. The germline V gene has CDR1 LGHDT and CDR2 YNNKEL (reference sequence). Trimming removed 2 bases from V and 13 bases from J, with 9 bases in between. The CDR3 runs to 12 residues. The DNA of the CDR3 is TGTGCCAGCAGCCAATTATCCGGGCCCCTCCACTTT. It codes for CASSQLSGPLHF.